Listed here is a single T cell receptor (beta chain). The clone's antigen remains unknown. No quality values exist for individual bases; no much larger clone is one base distant. The data originate from a study of OX40 agonist ivuxolimab in advanced cancers. Notes on the research overall: The costimulatory receptor OX40 (CD134) was targeted by ivuxolimab, a fully human IgG2 agonistic monoclonal antibody. Partial responses occurred in three dose-escalation patients, of whom one had hepatocellular carcinoma and two had cutaneous melanoma. The paper describes the monotherapy dose-escalation part (N = 52 patients) of the phase I trial of ivuxolimab. Of the roughly 54 patients in dose escalation, 19 had hepatocellular carcinoma, some 15 had melanoma, 9 had renal cell carcinoma and 9 had head and neck cancer. Intravenous ivuxolimab was administered to patients every 2 weeks at six dose levels: 0.01, 0.1, 0.3, 1.5, 3 and 10 mg/kg. The purpose of peripheral TCRbeta sequencing was to test whether ivuxolimab changed TCR sequence diversity and led to clonal T-cell expansion. Prior anti-PD-1, anti-PD-L1 or anti-CTLA-4 therapy was permitted, and checkpoint inhibitors had been received by less than 45% of dose-escalation patients. In the dose-escalation cohort, around four fifths of patients were male, and the mean age was approximately 64 years, with a range of about 23 to 90.

Genomic DNA was isolated from the sorted cells so that the TCRbeta CDR3 region could be sequenced. TCRbeta CDR3 regions were sequenced using the immunoSEQ Assay. The clones in this table, taken by TCRdb from immuneACCESS, are in-frame only. Not every clone is retained; where verified, under half of the shortfall comes from an unresolved V gene, and the cause of the rest is unknown. The sample records about 27,000 clones, around 88% of which are singletons. The ten largest clones capture about 30% of the sample. The trial excluded patients who had a history of autoimmune disease or who were on systemic immunosuppression. Peripheral blood for TCR sequencing was collected from all dose cohorts at baseline, on cycle 4 day 1, and on cycle 7 day 1. The samples were drawn from a first-in-human, open-label, multicenter phase I dose-escalation trial of ivuxolimab. The trial enrolled adults with locally advanced or metastatic head and neck squamous cell, hepatocellular, melanoma or renal cell carcinoma. Before TCR sequencing, CD4+ T cells and CD8+ T cells from peripheral blood were sorted into separate populations.

V has 8 bases trimmed and J has 4 bases trimmed; junction bases matching no gene number 5. The CDR3 spans 12 residues, from the cysteine through the phenylalanine. CDR3 DNA only is kept here, 36 bases in frame from base 1. Via the germline V gene (reference sequence), CDR1 is MNHEY and CDR2 SMNVEV. Overall study results and their limits: Antigen specificity was not determined for the clonally expanded peripheral T cells. On average, CD8+ T cells showed more expanded clones than CD4+ T cells after ivuxolimab. Clonal expansion of both CD4+ and CD8+ blood T cells was observed from baseline to week 6 at doses 0.1 to 3.0 mg/kg. Low levels of normalized T-cell clonal expansion were also shown by some nonresponding patients. In the 0.1-3.0 mg/kg groups, partial responders had among the lowest normalized peripheral clonal expansion, particularly in CD8+ T cells.

This chain joins TRBV27 to TRBJ2-7, with 7 middle bases fitting TRBD2. The sample here was CD4+ or CD8+ T cells sorted from blood, taken in a trial of the OX40 agonist ivuxolimab. This TCR came from an adult with an advanced solid tumor such as melanoma, head and neck, liver or kidney cancer. The sequenced DNA: TGTGCCAGCGGTTCGGGGGGTTACGAGCAGTACTTC. It specifies CASGSGGYEQYF.